This T cell receptor (beta chain) emerged from a study of blood T cell repertoires in COVID-19. Study-level background: Some COVID-19 samples were acute and others convalescent; all came from the United States, Italy and Spain.

Trimming took 6 bases from V and 0 from J, leaving 11 bases between them. The V gene's germline CDR1 is MNHEY and CDR2 SVGAGI. This CDR3 is built from 15 residues. Profiled with immunoSEQ multiplex PCR; TCRdb holds only in-frame clones, not every one. Of about 50,000 clones listed, more than 70% are singletons. This clonotype originated in an older woman with acute or convalescent COVID-19. The source material was peripheral blood. The chain carries TRBV6-5 and TRBJ2-2; no clear D gene. The CDR3 protein is CASRLQGANTGELFF. For the CDR3, the DNA is TGTGCCAGCAGACTACAAGGAGCGAACACCGGGGAGCTGTTTTTT.